The rows below give T cell receptor beta chains drawn from one sample of a study of patients and donors after allogeneic stem cell transplantation. Using its own MiXCR run on the RT-PCR reads, TCRdb lists one record per CDR3 protein. This sample carries about 88,000 distinct CDR3 sequences, around 48% of them seen once, and the ten largest clones take 60% to 65%. Sequenced sample: blood, either unsorted or a sorted T cell fraction (not recorded which). These receptors were obtained from a human donor who was either an allogeneic HSCT recipient or a stem cell or donor lymphocyte infusion donor (not recorded which). It is not recorded whose cells these are; they may come from a transplant donor. The CDR3 runs from the conserved cysteine through the conserved F or W. A D gene is named only where the DNA matches it firmly. The size of a clone is reported for some rows only, either as once, few or many, or as a class for expanded clones.

clone size	V gene	D gene	J gene	CDR3 DNA	CDR3 protein
NA	TRBV12-3/TRBV12-4	NA	TRBJ1-5	TGTGCCAGCAGTCCCCAGGTGAATCAGCCCCAGCATTTT	CASSPQVNQPQHF
NA	TRBV10-3	NA	TRBJ1-5	TGTGCCGCCGCCCCCACCAGGGACTCCAATCAGCCCCAGCATTTT	CAAAPTRDSNQPQHF
NA	TRBV5-1	NA	TRBJ2-5	TGCGCCAGCAGCTTGAATGAGGAGACTGGGGACTTC	CASSLNEETGDF
NA	TRBV12-3/TRBV12-4	NA	TRBJ1-1	TGTGCCAGCAGTTTAGGTGCAGTGAACACTGAAGCTTTCTTT	CASSLGAVNTEAFF
many	TRBV4-3	TRBD1	TRBJ1-1	TGCGCCAGCAGCCAAGTTCAGGGGGGGAACACTGAAGCTTTCTTT	CASSQVQGGNTEAFF
few	TRBV28	NA	TRBJ1-2	TGTGCCAGCAGTTTGGGTTTCTATGGCTACACCTTC	CASSLGFYGYTF
few	TRBV7-8	TRBD1	TRBJ1-2	TGTGCCAGCAGAACAGGGGGTCGCGGCTACACCTTC	CASRTGGRGYTF
NA	TRBV4-3	NA	TRBJ1-3	TGCGCCAGCAGCCAAGAACCCGGACCTCCAGGAGGAAACACCATATATTTT	CASSQEPGPPGGNTIYF
once	TRBV12-3/TRBV12-4	TRBD1	TRBJ1-2	TGTGCCAGCAGTTTGGCACAGGGGAGGAACTATGGCTACACCTTC	CASSLAQGRNYGYTF
NA	TRBV29-1	NA	TRBJ1-2	TGCAGCGTTGCAGACATCAATGGCTACACCTTC	CSVADINGYTF
NA	TRBV15	TRBD1	TRBJ2-5	TGTGCCACCAGCAGAAAAAAGACAGGGTACCAAGAGACCCAGTACTTC	CATSRKKTGYQETQYF
NA	TRBV4-1	TRBD1	TRBJ1-5	TGCGCCAGCAGCCAAGGACAGGGCTATCAGCCCCAGCATTTT	CASSQGQGYQPQHF
few	TRBV19	NA	TRBJ1-1	TGTGCCAGTAGACCAACAGGGTCAGGCACTGAAGCTTTCTTT	CASRPTGSGTEAFF
few	TRBV29-1	NA	TRBJ1-5	TGCAGCGTTGAACTGGGGGCGGGTCAGCCCCAGCATTTT	CSVELGAGQPQHF
few	TRBV20-1	NA	TRBJ1-6	TGCAGTGCTAGAGCAGAAGGATCACCCCTCCACTTT	CSARAEGSPLHF
NA	TRBV10-3	TRBD2	TRBJ2-1	TGTGCCATCAGGGAGCCCCAGCGGGAGTTTGTCGATGAGCAGTTCTTC	CAIREPQREFVDEQFF
NA	TRBV29-1	NA	TRBJ2-2	TGCAGCGCGGGGGACATCTGGTATACCGGGGAGCTGTTTTTT	CSAGDIWYTGELFF
NA	TRBV9	TRBD1	TRBJ1-2	TGTGCCAGCAGCGTAGGGTGGGACAGGAACTATGGCTACACCTTC	CASSVGWDRNYGYTF
NA	TRBV7-9	NA	TRBJ2-2	TGTGCCAGCAGCCCACAGGGCGTGGGCACCGGGGAGCTGTTTTTT	CASSPQGVGTGELFF
few	TRBV12-3/TRBV12-4	NA	TRBJ1-2	TGTGCCAGCACCGACGGACTGGAAAACTACACCTTC	CASTDGLENYTF
few	TRBV14	TRBD1	TRBJ1-1	TGTGCCAGCAGCCAAGCCAGGGGGAGACAGGGGGCTTTCTTT	CASSQARGRQGAFF
NA	TRBV20-1	TRBD1	TRBJ2-7	TGCAGTGCTAGGGCGGACAGGGCGCCCTACGAGCAGTACTTC	CSARADRAPYEQYF
NA	TRBV7-9	TRBD1	TRBJ1-2	TGTGCCAGCAGCTTCGACAGGGGCCACTATGGCTACACCTTC	CASSFDRGHYGYTF
few	TRBV20-1	TRBD1	TRBJ1-1	TGCAGTGCTAGAGAAACGAGGGGGCGCGTCACTGAAGCTTTCTTT	CSARETRGRVTEAFF
NA	TRBV29-1	NA	TRBJ1-1	TGCAGCGTTGAACAGGGGAACACTGAAGCTTTCTTT	CSVEQGNTEAFF
NA	TRBV29-1	NA	TRBJ2-1	TGCAGCGCCGCCATTGGCGAGGAGCAGTTCTTC	CSAAIGEEQFF
few	TRBV28	NA	TRBJ1-1	TGTGCCAGCAGTTTTTTCAGGCATGAGGCTTTCTTT	CASSFFRHEAFF
NA	TRBV6-2/TRBV6-3	TRBD1	TRBJ1-2	TGTGCCAGCAGTCAAACCCCTCGGGACAGGGGGTTTTCGTGGATGTATGGCTACACCTTC	CASSQTPRDRGFSWMYGYTF